The T cell receptor beta chain described here comes from a study of blood T cell repertoires in COVID-19. V trimming: 2 bases; J trimming: 0 bases; junction bases outside the gene matches: 1. The CDR3 is 15 residues long. Germline V gives CDR1 MNHNY, CDR2 SVGAGI (reference sequence). In the source study's methods: Scientists estimated how many nucleated cells there were by amplifying reference gene primers. The assay was immunoSEQ multiplex PCR, and TCRdb's table has in-frame clones only and misses some. Clone size and V and J calls were adopted from that table, with D and trimming inferred from the DNA. The table has 100,000 or so clones, over 75% seen once.

This chain joins TRBV6-6 and TRBJ2-5; 9 bases map to TRBD1. The source material was peripheral blood. The source is a woman older than 75 with acute or convalescent COVID-19. In DNA form, the CDR3 reads TGTGCCAGCAGTTACGGACAGGGGCACCAAGAGACCCAGTACTTC. Encoded protein: CASSYGQGHQETQYF.